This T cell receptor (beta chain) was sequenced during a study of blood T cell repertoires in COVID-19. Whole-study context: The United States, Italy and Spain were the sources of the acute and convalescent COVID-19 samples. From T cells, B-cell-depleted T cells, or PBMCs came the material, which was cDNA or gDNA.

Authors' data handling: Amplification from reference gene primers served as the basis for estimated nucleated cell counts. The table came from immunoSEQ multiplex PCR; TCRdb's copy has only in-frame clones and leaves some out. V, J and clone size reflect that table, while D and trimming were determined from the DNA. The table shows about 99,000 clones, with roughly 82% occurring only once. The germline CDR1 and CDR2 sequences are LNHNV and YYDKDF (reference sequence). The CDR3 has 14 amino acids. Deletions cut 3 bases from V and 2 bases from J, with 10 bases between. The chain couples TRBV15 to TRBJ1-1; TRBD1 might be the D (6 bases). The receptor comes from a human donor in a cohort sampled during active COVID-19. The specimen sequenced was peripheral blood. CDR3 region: CATSSSRGNTEAFF. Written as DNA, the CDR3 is TGTGCCACCAGCAGCTCCAGGGGAAACACTGAAGCTTTCTTT. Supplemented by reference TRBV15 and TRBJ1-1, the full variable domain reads DAMVIQNPRYQVTQFGKPVTLSCSQTLNHNVMYWYQQKSSQAPKLLFHYYDKDFNNEADTPDNFQSRRPNTSFCFLDIRSPGLGDTAMYLCATSSSRGNTEAFFGQGTRLTVV.